This TCR beta chain was sequenced in a study of cytomegalovirus exposure and HLA in healthy donors. PCR involved 60 Vbeta and 13 Jbeta primers. Clones were sequenced by immunoSEQ multiplex PCR, and TCRdb holds only the in-frame ones, with some missing. Here the sample spans fewer than 250,000 clones, about 86% being singletons. Germline CDR1 and CDR2: SGHTA and FQGNSA. The CDR3 is made up of 14 amino acids. The V segment lost 3 bases and the J segment 5 bases; nucleotides outside the gene matches: 6. The chain has TRBV7-2 and TRBJ1-1, with 7 bases identical to TRBD1. This clonotype was obtained from a man aged 40-49 years in good health and CMV-seropositive. The sequencing sample was made of PBMCs. CDR3 DNA sequence: TGTGCCAGCAGCTTTACAGGGGTGGGAACTGAAGCTTTCTTT. This encodes CASSFTGVGTEAFF.